The clone carrying this T cell receptor delta chain occurred many times. Bulk repertoires came from Vgamma9/Vdelta2+ or Vdelta2-negative gammadelta T cells flow-sorted from PBMC. TCRdb fed the multiplex PCR reads into CATT to redo clone calling. The table records some 100,000 delta-chain clones, approximately 1.4% of them present only once. The data originate from a study of γδ T cells in repeated Plasmodium falciparum infection. CDR1 TSWWSYY and CDR2 QGS come from the germline V gene. The CDR3 runs 23 residues. V shed 5 bases and J 0 bases; nucleotides not matched to a gene: 30. The chain employs TRDV1 and TRDJ1; 7 nucleotides align to TRDD3. TCRdb lists no J gene, so it was determined here by aligning the DNA to germline. The sequence came from a pool of human donors (malaria-infected and uninfected, not separated). Sequencing input: gamma-delta T cells from blood. The CDR3 DNA sequence: TGTGCTCTTGGGTCCCCTATGGAGGGCAGGGGGGATGCGTCGATGCCGTACACCGATAAACTCATCTTT. Amino acid sequence: CALGSPMEGRGDASMPYTDKLIF.